This T cell receptor beta chain was obtained from a study of cytomegalovirus exposure and HLA in healthy donors. V dropped 2 bases and J dropped 8; count of bases not matched to a gene: 9. Germline CDR1 is WNHNN and CDR2 is SYGVQD (reference sequence). CDR3 length: 16 amino acids. Vbeta (60) and Jbeta (13) primers were used in the PCR. Per the study methods: Later, 75 million to 100 million unique TCR beta chains were counted in an analysis, and around 11 million of them were shared. The data were produced by immunoSEQ multiplex PCR, yet TCRdb's version contains in-frame clones alone and is incomplete. V and J calls and clone size are those listed in that table; D and trimming were worked out from the DNA. The sample has roughly 97,000 clones; over 9.5% are singletons. Broader study findings: V- and J-gene trimming of TCR beta was linked (in a later analysis) to a missense DCLRE1C variant. The investigators catalogued 150 to 200 TCR beta chains as cytomegalovirus-associated.

This clone appeared many times. Its antigen is currently unknown. The source material was PBMCs. The genes are TRBV10-1 and TRBJ2-1; 10 bases are shared with TRBD2. The clonotype was recovered from a man aged 35-49 years in good health and CMV-seropositive. The CDR3 coding sequence is TGCGCCAGCAGTGAGCTAAGCGGGAGGGCCGGGTATGAGCAGTTCTTC. This sequence encodes CASSELSGRAGYEQFF.